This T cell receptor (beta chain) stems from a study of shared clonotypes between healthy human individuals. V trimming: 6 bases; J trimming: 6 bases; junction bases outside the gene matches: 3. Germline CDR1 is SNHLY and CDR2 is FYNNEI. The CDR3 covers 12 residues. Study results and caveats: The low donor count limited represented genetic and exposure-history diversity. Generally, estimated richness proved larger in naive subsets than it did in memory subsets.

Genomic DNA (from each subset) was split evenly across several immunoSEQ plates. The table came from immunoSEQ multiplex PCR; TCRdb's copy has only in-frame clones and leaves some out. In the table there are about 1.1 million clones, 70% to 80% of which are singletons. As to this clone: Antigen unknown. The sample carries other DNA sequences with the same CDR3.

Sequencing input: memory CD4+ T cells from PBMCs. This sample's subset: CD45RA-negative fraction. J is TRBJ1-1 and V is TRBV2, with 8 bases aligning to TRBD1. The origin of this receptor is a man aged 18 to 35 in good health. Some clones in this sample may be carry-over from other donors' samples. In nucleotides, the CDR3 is TGTGCCAGCAGGGACAGGGTTGCTGAAGCTTTCTTT. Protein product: CASRDRVAEAFF.